This entry lists 30 T cell receptor beta chains sequenced from one sample in a study of blood T cell repertoires in COVID-19. Here immunoSEQ multiplex PCR was the method, and the copy in TCRdb shows in-frame clones only, minus some. The repertoire holds over 200,000 clones, 84% seen once, with 2% to 2.5% in the top ten. Material for sequencing was peripheral blood. The receptors derive from a man aged 40-50 years who had recovered from COVID-19.

V usage is TRBV20-1 and J usage is TRBJ1-1; 7 bases line up with TRBD1. Germline V lookup: CDR1 DFQATT, CDR2 SNEGSKA (reference sequence). The V and J ends lost 3 bases and 4 bases, in that order; junction bases with no gene match: 8. There are 14 residues in the CDR3. The CDR3 coding sequence is TGCAGTGCTAGTTGGCCAGGGGGGAGCACTGAAGCTTTCTTT. Translation gives CSASWPGGSTEAFF.

The rearrangement uses TRBV12-3 or TRBV12-4 and TRBJ2-1; no reliable D call. The ends were cut back, 3 bases at V and 5 bases at J, with 8 bases in the middle. The CDR3 has 13 residues. CDR3 in amino acids: CASSFTRHNEQFF. In nucleotides, the CDR3 is TGTGCCAGCAGTTTTACTCGTCACAATGAGCAGTTCTTC.

The chain combines TRBV5-8 with TRBJ2-7; the match to TRBD1 covers 7 bases. Trimming at V came to 0 bases and at J to 6 bases, leaving 9 bases not matched to a gene. Germline CDR1 reads SGHTS; CDR2 reads YDEGEE. This CDR3 region has 15 residues. The CDR3 reads CASSLAGTVRSEQYF. CDR3 nucleotide sequence: TGTGCCAGCAGCTTGGCGGGGACAGTTCGCAGCGAGCAGTACTTC.

V usage is TRBV5-4 and J usage is TRBJ2-3, with D tentatively TRBD2 (5 bases). The V gene lost 2 bases and the J gene lost 4 bases, with 8 bases spanning the gap. Germline V gene data show CDR1 as SGHNT and CDR2 as YYREEE (reference sequence). This CDR3 contains 13 residues. The CDR3 nucleotides are TGTGCCAGCAGCTTTTTGGGAGCAGATACGCAGTATTTT. As protein: CASSFLGADTQYF.

This clone was counted a single time. The chain has TRBV28 and TRBJ2-7; a weak D match, TRBD1 (5 bases). CDR3 length: 12 residues. In germline, CDR1 is MDHEN, CDR2 SYDVKM. CDR3 sequence reads: CAWGPSPYEQYF. The DNA for the CDR3 is TGTGCATGGGGCCCTTCCCCCTACGAGCAGTACTTC. The variable domain in full, completed from reference TRBV28 and TRBJ2-7, reads DVKVTQSSRYLVKRTGEKVFLECVQDMDHENMFWYRQDPGLGLRLIYFSYDVKMKEKGDIPEGYSVSREKKERFSLILESASTNQTSMYLCAWGPSPYEQYFGPGTRLTVT.

The V and J genes are TRBV7-2 and TRBJ1-2; D is ambiguous. V was trimmed by 5 bases and J by 1 base, leaving 17 bases between them. The CDR3 contains 16 residues. CDR1 is SGHTA and CDR2 is FQGNSA in the germline V gene. In DNA form, the CDR3 reads TGTGCCAGCAGCCCGTCTGTGGGCCAAGTTAACTATGGCTACACCTTC. Residues: CASSPSVGQVNYGYTF.

In this sample, this clone is medium-sized. The rearrangement links TRBV3-1 (or the pseudogene TRBV3-2) to TRBJ2-3, with D possibly matching TRBD2 (6 bases). CDR1 and CDR2 from the germline V gene are LGHDT and YNNKEL (reference sequence). V was trimmed by 0 bases and J by 0 bases, leaving 16 bases between them. The CDR3 totals 18 residues. The CDR3: CASSQDPTTSRSTDTQYF. The CDR3 DNA sequence: TGTGCCAGCAGCCAAGATCCGACTACTAGCCGGAGCACAGATACGCAGTATTTT.

This chain uses TRBV6-6 with TRBJ1-6, with a weak D call TRBD1 (6 bases). Germline loops: CDR1 MNHNY, CDR2 SVGAGI (reference sequence). CDR3 length: 14 residues. V gave up 2 bases and J gave up 7 bases, with 9 bases separating them. The chain's CDR3 is CASSYTGQNSPLHF. CDR3 coding DNA: TGTGCCAGCAGTTACACAGGACAGAATTCACCCCTCCACTTT.

V usage is TRBV9 and J usage is TRBJ2-3; perhaps TRBD2 as D (5 bases). Trimming shortened V by 4 bases and J by 6 bases, and 12 bases separated the two germline ends. The CDR3 length is 13 residues. From germline, CDR1 is SGDLS and CDR2 YYNGEE. In DNA, the CDR3 is TGTGCCAGCAGCCCTCAGATAGCGGATACGCAGTATTTT. It encodes CASSPQIADTQYF.

The chain joins TRBV10-3 to TRBJ1-2; D ambiguous. Trimming took off 4 bases at V and 2 bases at J, with 11 bases between the two ends. Germline V gives CDR1 ENHRY, CDR2 SYGVKD. This CDR3 comprises 14 residues. The CDR3 region has the DNA TGTGCCATCAGTGTTCTGGCCTCCAACTATGGCTACACCTTC. Translating it yields CAISVLASNYGYTF.

The rearrangement joins TRBV19 to TRBJ1-2, with a tentative D call TRBD1 (6 bases). CDR1 LNHDA and CDR2 SQIVND come from the germline V gene (reference sequence). This CDR3 has 13 amino acids. Trimming left V 7 bases short and J 4 bases short, with 13 bases between. The DNA for the CDR3 is TGTGCCAGTAAGGACAGAGAGACCTATGGCTACACCTTC. Its protein is CASKDRETYGYTF. The whole variable domain, remainder taken from reference TRBV19 and TRBJ1-2, is DGGITQSPKYLFRKEGQNVTLSCEQNLNHDAMYWYRQDPGQGLRLIYYSQIVNDFQKGDIAEGYSVSREKKESFPLTVTSAQKNPTAFYLCASKDRETYGYTFGSGTRLTVV.

The chain combines TRBV6-4 with TRBJ2-3; 8 bases align to TRBD2. CDR1 and CDR2 from the germline V gene are MRHNA and SNTAGT. The CDR3 contains 15 residues. Unmatched junction bases numbered 0, after V lost 0 bases and J lost 1 base. The CDR3 nucleotides read TGTGCCAGCAGTGACTCGCGGGGGGGCACAGATACGCAGTATTTT. Its protein is CASSDSRGGTDTQYF.

This sequence joins TRBV5-4 and TRBJ2-7; a possible D gene is TRBD2 (5 bases). This CDR3 spans 12 amino acids. V lost 3 bases and J 6 bases, leaving 10 bases between the germline ends. Per the germline V gene, CDR1 is SGHNT and CDR2 is YYREEE (reference sequence). The CDR3, as DNA: TGTGCCAGCAGCTCCGGGGTTGGCGAGCAGTACTTC. Its translation: CASSSGVGEQYF.

V and J are TRBV11-2 and TRBJ2-5; 7 bases map to TRBD1. Losses at the gene ends were 2 bases for V and 1 base for J; bases not matched to a gene: 7. Per germline, CDR1 SGHAT and CDR2 FQNNGV. The CDR3 covers 16 residues. The CDR3 here is CASSLIQGTGQETQYF. CDR3 nucleotides: TGTGCCAGCAGCTTAATACAGGGGACGGGCCAAGAGACCCAGTACTTC.

The V call is TRBV13, the J call TRBJ2-5, with 8 positions matching TRBD2. The CDR3 loop spans 14 amino acids. CDR1 PRHDT and CDR2 FYEKMQ come from the germline V gene (reference sequence). V lost 8 bases, J lost 4 bases, and 9 bases stayed unmatched. CDR3 in amino acids: CASAGGGIGETQYF. The CDR3 DNA reads TGTGCCAGCGCCGGGGGGGGCATTGGAGAGACCCAGTACTTC. The full variable domain, completed using reference TRBV13 and TRBJ2-5, is AAGVIQSPRHLIKEKRETATLKCYPIPRHDTVYWYQQGPGQDPQFLISFYEKMQSDKGSIPDRFSAQQFSDYHSELNMSSLELGDSALYFCASAGGGIGETQYFGPGTRLLVL.

This chain connects TRBV15 to TRBJ2-7; tentatively, D is TRBD2 (5 bases). This CDR3 has 12 amino acids. Trimming removed 4 bases from V and 3 bases from J, with 7 bases in between. CDR1 and CDR2 (germline): LNHNV, YYDKDF (reference sequence). This chain's CDR3 is CATSTGIYEQYF. For the CDR3, the DNA is TGTGCCACCAGCACGGGAATCTACGAGCAGTACTTC.

This clone has only one observation. The V gene is TRBV7-2, the J gene TRBJ1-2; the match to TRBD1 covers 7 bases. The CDR3 is made up of 14 amino acids. The J segment lost 6 bases and the V segment lost 0 bases, leaving 4 bases of the junction unmatched. Germline CDR1 reads SGHTA; CDR2 reads FQGNSA. The CDR3 reads CASSLAGQLNGYTF. The CDR3 DNA follows: TGTGCCAGCAGCTTAGCGGGACAGCTAAATGGCTACACCTTC.

The sample holds one count of this clone. The gene calls are TRBV10-3 and TRBJ1-2, with TRBD1 matching over 7 bases. CDR1 ENHRY and CDR2 SYGVKD come from the germline V gene. The CDR3 spans 14 residues. J lost 3 bases, V lost 3 bases, and 4 bases had no gene match. CDR3 residues: CAISDDREDYGYTF. The CDR3 DNA follows: TGTGCCATCAGTGATGACAGGGAGGACTATGGCTACACCTTC.

The V and J genes are TRBV7-9 and TRBJ1-2; TRBD1 is a possible D gene (6 bases). Per the germline V gene, CDR1 is SEHNR and CDR2 is FQNEAQ (reference sequence). Trimming removed 5 bases from V and 4 bases from J, with 14 bases in between. The CDR3 runs to 14 residues. CDR3 in amino acids: CASSPLGAVYGYTF. The CDR3 DNA reads TGTGCCAGCAGCCCTCTGGGGGCCGTCTATGGCTACACCTTC. The variable domain in full, completed from reference TRBV7-9 and TRBJ1-2, reads DTGVSQNPRHKITKRGQNVTFRCDPISEHNRLYWYRQTLGQGPEFLTYFQNEAQLEKSRLLSDRFSAERPKGSFSTLEIQRTEQGDSAMYLCASSPLGAVYGYTFGSGTRLTVV.

CDR3 in amino acids: CASSISLNIQYF. The CDR3 region has the DNA TGTGCCAGTAGTATCTCCCTTAACATTCAGTACTTC. V is TRBV19 and J is TRBJ2-4; D gene unclear. The ends were cut back, 3 bases at V and 7 bases at J, with 7 bases in the middle. The V gene's germline CDR1 is LNHDA and CDR2 SQIVND (reference sequence). There are 12 residues in the CDR3.

V and J are TRBV21-1 and TRBJ2-1; the D segment call TRBD2 is taken from the table without a DNA check. TRBV21-1 is assigned pseudogene status. CDR3 size: 17 residues. The CDR3 DNA reads TGTGCCAGCAGCAAAGACCTAGCGGGGGCCACCTACAATGAGCAGTTCTTC. This sequence encodes CASSKDLAGATYNEQFF.

The CDR3 DNA reads as TGTGCCAGTAAACAGGGGTCGGGAAACACCATATATTTT. This translates into CASKQGSGNTIYF. The chain has TRBV19 and TRBJ1-3, with 7 positions matching TRBD1. With 7 bases clipped from V and 4 bases from J, the junction kept 4 bases outside the gene matches. The CDR3 extends over 13 amino acids. In germline, CDR1 is LNHDA, CDR2 SQIVND (reference sequence).

The chain joins TRBV18 to TRBJ1-4; TRBD1 might be the D (5 bases). Trimming removed 4 bases at V and 4 bases at J, with 7 bases between. Germline CDR1 KGHSH, CDR2 LQKENI. The CDR3 is made up of 13 amino acids. CDR3 in DNA: TGTGCCAGCTCACGCGACAGTAATGAAAAACTGTTTTTT. Protein sequence: CASSRDSNEKLFF.

The chain employs TRBV3-1 (or the pseudogene TRBV3-2) and TRBJ2-3; TRBD1 matches at 10 bases. Germline CDR1 reads LGHDT; CDR2 reads YNNKEL (reference sequence). V gave up 4 bases and J gave up 3 bases; unmatched junction bases: 4. This CDR3 is built from 15 residues. Here the CDR3 reads CASSRRDRGTDTQYF. The CDR3 nucleotides read TGTGCCAGCAGCCGCCGGGACAGGGGAACAGATACGCAGTATTTT.

This chain connects TRBV14 to TRBJ2-1; no clear D. Trimming removed 8 bases from V and 0 bases from J, with 11 bases in between. The CDR3 is made up of 14 amino acids. CDR1 and CDR2 (germline): SGHDN, FVKESK. CDR3 nucleotides: TGTGCCAGCCAGCGCAGCTCCTCCTACAATGAGCAGTTCTTC. Translating it yields CASQRSSSYNEQFF.

The J gene is TRBJ1-6, the V gene TRBV25-1; a weak D match, TRBD1 (6 bases). Trimming cost V 1 base and J 0 bases, with 10 bases left between them. The CDR3 totals 17 residues. Looked up from germline, CDR1 is MGHDK and CDR2 is SYGVNS. CDR3 protein: CASSESRGSSYNSPLHF. The DNA for the CDR3 is TGTGCCAGCAGTGAATCCAGGGGAAGCTCCTATAATTCACCCCTCCACTTT.

The rearrangement joins TRBV6-6 to TRBJ2-2; 8 nucleotides align to TRBD2. Looked up from germline, CDR1 is MNHNY and CDR2 is SVGAGI (reference sequence). V trimming: 4 bases; J trimming: 7 bases; junction bases outside the gene matches: 8. This CDR3 is 15 amino acids long. The CDR3 protein is CASSSPGLGVGELFF. The CDR3 bases are TGTGCCAGCAGTTCTCCGGGACTAGGGGTCGGGGAGCTGTTTTTT.

This chain's CDR3 is CASSHLGQDITDTQYF. DNA of the CDR3: TGCGCCAGCAGCCACTTGGGACAGGACATCACAGATACGCAGTATTTT. This chain joins TRBV5-1 and TRBJ2-3; TRBD1 matches 8 bases. V lost 4 bases to trimming and J lost 2 bases; unmatched junction nucleotides: 9. The germline CDR1 and CDR2 sequences are SGHRS and YFSETQ. This CDR3 contains 16 residues.

V usage is TRBV12-5 and J usage is TRBJ2-1; the D gene is possibly TRBD2 (5 bases). This CDR3 contains 18 residues. The germline CDR1 and CDR2 sequences are LGHNT and FRNRAP. Trimming left V 0 bases short and J 0 bases short, with 15 bases between. The CDR3 DNA reads TGTGCTAGTGGTTTGGTACCCCTCGGAGGAAGCTCCTACAATGAGCAGTTCTTC. Amino acids: CASGLVPLGGSSYNEQFF.

This sequence joins TRBV30 and TRBJ2-7, with a possible D match to TRBD1 (7 bases). Germline lookup yields CDR1 GTSNPN and CDR2 SVGIG (reference sequence). V shed 0 bases and J shed 8 bases, with 17 bases lying between them. The CDR3 spans 14 residues. CDR3 in DNA: TGTGCCTGGAGTGTAAGGGGGCGACTAGTGAAGCAGTACTTC. Residues: CAWSVRGRLVKQYF.